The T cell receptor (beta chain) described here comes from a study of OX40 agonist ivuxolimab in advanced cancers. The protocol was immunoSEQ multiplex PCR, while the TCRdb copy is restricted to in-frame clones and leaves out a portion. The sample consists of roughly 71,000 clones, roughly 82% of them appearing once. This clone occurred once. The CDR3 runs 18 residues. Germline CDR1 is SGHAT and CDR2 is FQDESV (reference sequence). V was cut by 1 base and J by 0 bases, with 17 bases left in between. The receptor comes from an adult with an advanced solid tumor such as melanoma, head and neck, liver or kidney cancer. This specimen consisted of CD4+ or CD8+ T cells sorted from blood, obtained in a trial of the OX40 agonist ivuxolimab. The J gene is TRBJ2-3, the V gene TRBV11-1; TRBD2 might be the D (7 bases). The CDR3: CASSLVWQSGTSTDTQYF. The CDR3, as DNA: TGTGCCAGCAGCTTAGTTTGGCAGAGCGGGACAAGCACAGATACGCAGTATTTT.